This is a list of T cell receptor beta chains from one sample in a study of Graves' ophthalmopathy and Graves' hyperthyroidism. From the multiplex PCR reads, TCRdb called clonotypes with MiXCR, one entry per CDR3 protein. The sample holds about 740,000 distinct CDR3 sequences, roughly two fifths seen once. Sequenced sample: peripheral blood. The receptors were sampled from an adult man with Graves' ophthalmopathy. Both conserved end residues are part of each CDR3. A D gene is named only where the DNA matches it firmly. Some rows have no size entry. The others give once, few or many, or a class for an expanded clone.

abundance: -
j_gene: TRBJ1-4
v_gene: TRBV20-1
d_gene: TRBD1
len: 15
CDR3aa: CSARVPRQGNKKLFF
CDR3nt: TGCAGTGCTAGAGTACCCCGACAGGGTAATAAAAAACTGTTTTTT

abundance: many
j_gene: TRBJ2-6
v_gene: TRBV7-2
d_gene: -
len: 15
CDR3aa: CASSRRVSGANVLTF
CDR3nt: TGTGCCAGCAGCCGCAGGGTTTCTGGGGCCAACGTCCTGACTTTC

abundance: -
j_gene: TRBJ2-5
v_gene: TRBV20-1
d_gene: -
len: 13
CDR3aa: CSATAGVQETQYF
CDR3nt: TGCAGTGCCACAGCCGGGGTTCAAGAGACCCAGTACTTC

abundance: -
j_gene: TRBJ1-2
v_gene: TRBV20-1
d_gene: -
len: 14
CDR3aa: CSASDRTGYYGYTF
CDR3nt: TGCAGTGCTAGTGACAGGACGGGATACTATGGCTACACCTTC

abundance: -
j_gene: TRBJ1-4
v_gene: TRBV9
d_gene: TRBD1
len: 16
CDR3aa: CASSLGTGAPNEKLFF
CDR3nt: TGTGCCAGCAGTTTAGGAACAGGGGCGCCTAATGAAAAACTGTTTTTT

abundance: many
j_gene: TRBJ1-2
v_gene: TRBV7-9
d_gene: -
len: 15
CDR3aa: CASSLFRAEDYGYTF
CDR3nt: TGTGCCAGCAGCTTATTTAGGGCAGAGGACTATGGCTACACCTTC

abundance: -
j_gene: TRBJ1-2
v_gene: TRBV15
d_gene: TRBD1
len: 14
CDR3aa: CATSSWTGENGYTF
CDR3nt: TGTGCCACCAGCAGTTGGACAGGGGAGAATGGCTACACCTTC

abundance: once
j_gene: TRBJ1-2
v_gene: TRBV7-3
d_gene: TRBD1
len: 13
CDR3aa: CASFEGTAYGYTF
CDR3nt: TGTGCCAGCTTCGAGGGGACAGCCTATGGCTACACCTTC

abundance: few
j_gene: TRBJ1-2
v_gene: TRBV19
d_gene: TRBD1
len: 14
CDR3aa: CASSETGALYGYTF
CDR3nt: TGTGCCAGTAGTGAGACAGGGGCGCTATATGGCTACACCTTC

abundance: many
j_gene: TRBJ1-2
v_gene: TRBV7-8
d_gene: -
len: 13
CDR3aa: CASSLDSIYGYTF
CDR3nt: TGTGCCAGCAGCTTAGACAGCATCTATGGCTACACCTTC

abundance: -
j_gene: TRBJ1-6
v_gene: TRBV5-1
d_gene: TRBD1
len: 15
CDR3aa: CASSFTGVRDSPLHF
CDR3nt: TGCGCCAGCAGCTTCACAGGGGTTAGGGATTCACCCCTCCACTTT

abundance: -
j_gene: TRBJ2-5
v_gene: TRBV15
d_gene: -
len: 17
CDR3aa: CATSRGAGSGVQETQYF
CDR3nt: TGTGCCACCAGCAGAGGTGCTGGCTCCGGGGTCCAAGAGACCCAGTACTTC

abundance: -
j_gene: TRBJ1-2
v_gene: TRBV10-3
d_gene: -
len: 12
CDR3aa: CASTYAGYGYTF
CDR3nt: TGTGCCAGCACCTACGCAGGTTATGGCTACACCTTC

abundance: -
j_gene: TRBJ1-3
v_gene: TRBV29-1
d_gene: -
len: 12
CDR3aa: CSAWRLRNTIYF
CDR3nt: TGCAGCGCATGGAGGCTCAGGAACACCATATATTTT

abundance: many
j_gene: TRBJ1-2
v_gene: TRBV7-9
d_gene: TRBD1
len: 14
CDR3aa: CASSRPGQGYGYTF
CDR3nt: TGTGCCAGCAGCCGGCCGGGACAGGGTTATGGCTACACCTTC

abundance: few
j_gene: TRBJ2-2
v_gene: TRBV19
d_gene: -
len: 14
CDR3aa: CASSSWGSAGELFF
CDR3nt: TGTGCCAGTAGTTCGTGGGGGTCGGCCGGGGAGCTGTTTTTT

abundance: few
j_gene: TRBJ2-7
v_gene: TRBV12-3/TRBV12-4
d_gene: -
len: 15
CDR3aa: CASSLLVTRSYEQYF
CDR3nt: TGTGCCAGCAGTTTACTAGTCACACGAAGCTACGAGCAGTACTTC

abundance: many
j_gene: TRBJ2-2
v_gene: TRBV9
d_gene: -
len: 15
CDR3aa: CASSVGLLGTGELFF
CDR3nt: TGTGCCAGCAGCGTAGGCCTCCTCGGAACCGGGGAGCTGTTTTTT

abundance: -
j_gene: TRBJ1-2
v_gene: TRBV7-9
d_gene: -
len: 15
CDR3aa: CASSLAIHRDHGYTF
CDR3nt: TGTGCCAGCAGCTTAGCGATTCACAGGGATCACGGCTACACCTTC

abundance: -
j_gene: TRBJ2-2
v_gene: TRBV7-9
d_gene: TRBD2
len: 16
CDR3aa: CASSQRTSGEAGELFF
CDR3nt: TGTGCCAGCAGCCAACGGACTAGCGGGGAAGCCGGGGAGCTGTTTTTT

abundance: -
j_gene: TRBJ2-5
v_gene: TRBV7-2
d_gene: TRBD1
len: 15
CDR3aa: CASSLGTGRFETQYF
CDR3nt: TGTGCCAGCAGCTTGGGGACAGGGAGGTTTGAGACCCAGTACTTC

abundance: -
j_gene: TRBJ1-1
v_gene: TRBV10-2
d_gene: -
len: 14
CDR3aa: CASSEAWENTEAFF
CDR3nt: TGCGCCAGCAGTGAGGCCTGGGAGAACACTGAAGCTTTCTTT

abundance: -
j_gene: TRBJ1-1
v_gene: TRBV6-1
d_gene: TRBD1
len: 16
CDR3aa: CASQAADRGSHTEAFF
CDR3nt: TGTGCCAGCCAAGCCGCAGACAGGGGATCCCACACTGAAGCTTTCTTT

abundance: -
j_gene: TRBJ1-5
v_gene: TRBV24-1
d_gene: -
len: 16
CDR3aa: CATSSQGTGIDQPQHF
CDR3nt: TGTGCCACCAGCAGCCAAGGGACCGGGATCGATCAGCCCCAGCATTTT

abundance: many
j_gene: TRBJ1-1
v_gene: TRBV7-8
d_gene: -
len: 15
CDR3aa: CASSLLGGTSTEAFF
CDR3nt: TGTGCCAGCAGCCTATTGGGGGGGACTTCCACTGAAGCTTTCTTT

abundance: -
j_gene: TRBJ1-2
v_gene: TRBV10-3
d_gene: -
len: 14
CDR3aa: CAISEPGQFYGYTF
CDR3nt: TGTGCCATCAGTGAGCCAGGACAGTTCTATGGCTACACCTTC

abundance: -
j_gene: TRBJ2-3
v_gene: TRBV7-9
d_gene: TRBD1
len: 15
CDR3aa: CASSLGDRSTDTQYF
CDR3nt: TGTGCCAGCAGCTTAGGGGACAGAAGCACAGATACGCAGTATTTT

abundance: -
j_gene: TRBJ2-2
v_gene: TRBV10-1
d_gene: -
len: 15
CDR3aa: CASSLEDRGEGELFF
CDR3nt: TGCGCCAGCAGCCTAGAGGACAGAGGGGAAGGGGAGCTGTTTTTT

abundance: few
j_gene: TRBJ1-1
v_gene: TRBV7-9
d_gene: -
len: 14
CDR3aa: CASSALVLNTEAFF
CDR3nt: TGTGCCAGCAGCGCCTTGGTGCTGAACACTGAAGCTTTCTTT

abundance: -
j_gene: TRBJ2-6
v_gene: TRBV10-3
d_gene: -
len: 13
CDR3aa: CAINRAGANVPTF
CDR3nt: TGTGCCATCAACCGGGCTGGGGCCAACGTCCCGACTTTC

abundance: -
j_gene: TRBJ2-3
v_gene: TRBV10-3
d_gene: -
len: 14
CDR3aa: CAISVQRSTDTQYF
CDR3nt: TGTGCCATCAGTGTTCAGCGTAGCACAGATACGCAGTATTTT

abundance: once
j_gene: TRBJ2-6
v_gene: TRBV9
d_gene: -
len: 17
CDR3aa: CASSQGASSSGANVLTF
CDR3nt: TGTGCCAGCAGCCAAGGGGCCAGCAGCTCTGGGGCCAACGTCCTGACTTTC

abundance: -
j_gene: TRBJ1-6
v_gene: TRBV7-2
d_gene: -
len: 16
CDR3aa: CASSSSTRGKGSPLHF
CDR3nt: TGTGCCAGCAGCTCAAGTACCAGGGGTAAGGGGTCACCCCTCCACTTT

abundance: few
j_gene: TRBJ2-7
v_gene: TRBV7-9
d_gene: TRBD2
len: 16
CDR3aa: CASSQVLGLAAYEQYF
CDR3nt: TGTGCCAGCAGCCAAGTCCTGGGGCTAGCGGCCTACGAGCAGTACTTC

abundance: few
j_gene: TRBJ1-1
v_gene: TRBV10-3
d_gene: TRBD1
len: 15
CDR3aa: CASSYRGGSNTEAFF
CDR3nt: TGTGCCAGCAGTTACAGGGGAGGATCGAACACTGAAGCTTTCTTT

abundance: -
j_gene: TRBJ1-1
v_gene: TRBV5-1
d_gene: -
len: 13
CDR3aa: CASSPTLGTEAFF
CDR3nt: TGCGCCAGCAGCCCTACCCTGGGTACTGAAGCTTTCTTT

abundance: -
j_gene: TRBJ1-5
v_gene: TRBV24-1
d_gene: TRBD1
len: 15
CDR3aa: CASRDRDRGRQPQHF
CDR3nt: TGTGCCAGCAGGGACCGGGACAGGGGGCGTCAGCCCCAGCATTTT

abundance: -
j_gene: TRBJ2-5
v_gene: TRBV7-2
d_gene: -
len: 10
CDR3aa: CASSLLPQYF
CDR3nt: TGTGCCAGCAGCTTACTCCCCCAGTACTTC

abundance: -
j_gene: TRBJ1-6
v_gene: TRBV7-8
d_gene: TRBD1
len: 14
CDR3aa: CASSTGANNSPLHF
CDR3nt: TGTGCCAGCAGCACAGGGGCCAACAATTCACCCCTCCACTTT

abundance: few
j_gene: TRBJ1-1
v_gene: TRBV20-1
d_gene: -
len: 13
CDR3aa: CSARDYTATEAFF
CDR3nt: TGCAGTGCTAGAGATTATACGGCCACTGAAGCTTTCTTT

abundance: -
j_gene: TRBJ1-6
v_gene: TRBV25-1
d_gene: TRBD1
len: 12
CDR3aa: CARDRGNSPLHF
CDR3nt: TGTGCTCGGGACAGGGGTAATTCACCCCTCCACTTT

abundance: few
j_gene: TRBJ2-2
v_gene: TRBV25-1
d_gene: -
len: 13
CDR3aa: CASSASSTGELFF
CDR3nt: TGTGCCAGCAGTGCTAGTTCGACCGGGGAGCTGTTTTTT

abundance: few
j_gene: TRBJ1-3
v_gene: TRBV6-5
d_gene: -
len: 16
CDR3aa: CASSYVAPGSGNTIYF
CDR3nt: TGTGCCAGCAGTTACGTGGCGCCAGGCTCTGGAAACACCATATATTTT

abundance: -
j_gene: TRBJ1-2
v_gene: TRBV12-3/TRBV12-4
d_gene: -
len: 14
CDR3aa: CASSLDSPNYGYTF
CDR3nt: TGTGCCAGCAGTTTAGACAGTCCTAACTATGGCTACACCTTC

abundance: few
j_gene: TRBJ1-2
v_gene: TRBV14
d_gene: TRBD1
len: 15
CDR3aa: CASSQSKGQGSGYTF
CDR3nt: TGTGCCAGCAGCCAATCTAAGGGACAGGGTAGCGGCTACACCTTC

abundance: few
j_gene: TRBJ2-7
v_gene: TRBV11-2
d_gene: TRBD1
len: 14
CDR3aa: CASSGTGQGYEQYF
CDR3nt: TGTGCCAGCAGCGGTACGGGACAGGGCTACGAGCAGTACTTC

abundance: many
j_gene: TRBJ2-7
v_gene: TRBV20-1
d_gene: -
len: 12
CDR3aa: CSASLGSYEQYF
CDR3nt: TGCAGTGCTAGTCTTGGCTCCTACGAGCAGTACTTC

abundance: few
j_gene: TRBJ2-7
v_gene: TRBV7-3
d_gene: -
len: 15
CDR3aa: CASSPPWLAPYEQYF
CDR3nt: TGTGCCAGCAGCCCTCCCTGGCTAGCACCGTACGAGCAGTACTTC

abundance: -
j_gene: TRBJ2-5
v_gene: TRBV2
d_gene: TRBD1
len: 14
CDR3aa: CASSETGLRETQYF
CDR3nt: TGTGCCAGCAGTGAGACAGGGCTGAGGGAGACCCAGTACTTC

abundance: -
j_gene: TRBJ1-6
v_gene: TRBV9
d_gene: TRBD1
len: 17
CDR3aa: CASSVRRGTTYNSPLHF
CDR3nt: TGTGCCAGCAGCGTCCGCAGGGGGACCACCTATAATTCACCCCTCCACTTT